The T cell receptor beta chain described here comes from a study of control samples from healthy donors and cancer patients. TCRdb's copy holds only in-frame clones and misses some; the assay was immunoSEQ multiplex PCR. The profile shows around 120,000 clones, 93% of them singletons. The CDR3 loop spans 15 amino acids. Germline trimming cut 4 bases from V and 1 base from J; bases unmatched to any gene: 1. The germline CDR1 and CDR2 sequences are SNHLY and FYNNEI. The sequencing input was blood. This sequence originates from a man aged 25-40 years in good health. The V and J genes are TRBV2 and TRBJ1-5, with TRBD1 matching 10 bases. CDR3 nucleotides: TGTGCCAGCAGTGGGGACAGGGGAAGCAATCAGCCCCAGCATTTT. Its translation is CASSGDRGSNQPQHF.